This T cell receptor (beta chain) was captured in a study of OX40 agonist ivuxolimab in advanced cancers. The protocol was immunoSEQ multiplex PCR, while the TCRdb copy is restricted to in-frame clones and leaves out a portion. The sample includes tens of thousands of clones, approximately 91% seen only once; the top ten take around 4.2%. The ends were cut back, 5 bases at V and 1 base at J, with 11 bases in the middle. The CDR3 loop spans 14 amino acids. The germline V gene has CDR1 SEHNR and CDR2 FQNEAQ (reference sequence). Anyone with autoimmune disease history or systemic immunosuppression was excluded.

The receptor was isolated from an adult with an advanced solid tumor such as melanoma, head and neck, liver or kidney cancer. V is TRBV7-9 and J is TRBJ1-1; maybe TRBD1 (5 bases). Sequenced material: CD4+ or CD8+ T cells sorted from blood, taken in a trial of the OX40 agonist ivuxolimab. In nucleotides, the CDR3 is TGTGCCAGCAGCCCCGGGGCCTGGAACACTGAAGCTTTCTTT. Protein: CASSPGAWNTEAFF. The entire variable domain, with the rest obtained from reference TRBV7-9 and TRBJ1-1, is as follows: DTGVSQNPRHKITKRGQNVTFRCDPISEHNRLYWYRQTLGQGPEFLTYFQNEAQLEKSRLLSDRFSAERPKGSFSTLEIQRTEQGDSAMYLCASSPGAWNTEAFFGQGTRLTVV.